This T cell receptor beta chain is from a study of T cells in Graves' hyperthyroidism and ophthalmopathy. Germline CDR1 and CDR2: MNHEY and SVGAGI. The CDR3 contains 18 residues. RNA transcripts were the template for amplifying TCR beta CDR3 regions. TCR CDR3 regions were first amplified by RT-PCR with HTBI primers. TCRdb reanalysed the multiplex PCR reads using MiXCR and keeps one entry per CDR3 protein. The sample lists more than 300,000 distinct CDR3 sequences; about a sixth were seen once. This clonotype is a singleton in its sample. Its antigen is as yet unknown. This may come from a read error, since a much larger clone is one base off. Disease duration under 2 months; hyperthyroidism patients were aged 18 to 65. The study left out patients who had uncontrolled infection, other autoimmune disease, pregnancy or lactation. The study's findings and limits: In blood, most of the thyroid clonotypes expanded above 0.001 were also present.

The receptor was isolated from a woman aged 25 to 39 with Graves' hyperthyroidism that later progressed to Graves' ophthalmopathy. This rearrangement joins TRBV6-5 to TRBJ2-7, with 12 bases aligning to TRBD2. Sequenced input: blood. CDR3 in amino acids: CTSSYSHLAGGIGYEQYF. Here the CDR3 DNA reads TGTACCAGCAGTTATTCCCATCTAGCGGGAGGGATCGGGTACGAGCAGTACTTC.